These T cell receptor beta chains were read from a single sample in a study of T cell changes during pregnancy in multiple sclerosis. TCRdb's table, derived via immunoSEQ multiplex PCR, lists solely in-frame clones and lacks some. The profile shows approximately 89,000 clones, approximately 94% of them singletons. This sample comprised peripheral blood, obtained in the third trimester of pregnancy. These receptors all stem from a female donor with multiple sclerosis, enrolled in a pregnancy study. The CDR3 runs from the conserved cysteine through the conserved F or W. The D gene is left open where the match is weak.

V gene	J gene	D gene	CDR3 length	CDR3 DNA	CDR3 protein
TRBV5-6	TRBJ2-5	TRBD1	15	TGTGCCAGCAGCTTTCGACAGGGATCACAAGAGACCCAGTACTTC	CASSFRQGSQETQYF
TRBV27	TRBJ1-5	.	15	TGTGCCAGCAGTCCCCGGGGGGCTGGCAATCAGCCCCAGCATTTT	CASSPRGAGNQPQHF
TRBV7-9	TRBJ2-7	.	14	TGTGCCAGCAGCTTAGGAGGCGGCTCCTACGAGCAGTACTTC	CASSLGGGSYEQYF
TRBV6-5	TRBJ1-3	.	15	TGTGCCAGCACAAGGACTGCCAACTCTGGAAACACCATATATTTT	CASTRTANSGNTIYF
TRBV27	TRBJ2-1	TRBD2	15	TGTGCCAGCAGTTTTCGGGAGGGCAAGGGCAATGAGCAGTTCTTC	CASSFREGKGNEQFF
TRBV7-6	TRBJ1-4	.	15	TGTGCCAGCAGCCAAAGCAGGGCAACTAATGAAAAACTGTTTTTT	CASSQSRATNEKLFF
TRBV28	TRBJ2-7	.	15	TGTGCCAGCAGTTTTCTCGCGGGCAGCTCCTACGAGCAGTACTTC	CASSFLAGSSYEQYF
TRBV7-2	TRBJ1-2	.	15	TGTGCCAGCAGCTTAGAGGGAGGGGGAGGTTATGGCTACACCTTC	CASSLEGGGGYGYTF
TRBV4-1	TRBJ1-1	.	16	TGCGCCAGCAGCCAAGGGAGGGATGGTGTGGGCACTGAAGCTTTCTTT	CASSQGRDGVGTEAFF
TRBV27	TRBJ2-3	.	14	TGTGCCAGCGGCGAGTTGGGGCGGCAGGATACGCAGTATTTT	CASGELGRQDTQYF
TRBV15	TRBJ2-1	.	12	TGTGCCACCAGCAGAGAAGGGGATGAGCAGTTCTTC	CATSREGDEQFF